Included here is one TCR beta chain sequence, with context. Its antigen is currently unknown. These data originate in a study of CD8 T cells in Susac syndrome. CD8+ and CD4+ T cells from blood underwent TCR beta sequencing. Random hexamers were used to reverse transcribe an amount of about 0.5 to 1 ug RNA. Amplification of TCR beta CDR3 by immunoSEQ multiplex PCR spanned 54 Vbeta and 13 Jbeta. TCRdb re-analysed the immunoSEQ multiplex PCR reads in MiXCR, keeping a single row per CDR3 protein. The top ten clones hold roughly 0.095% of a sample with about 180,000 distinct CDR3 sequences, roughly 95% of them seen once. Germline V gives CDR1 ENHRY, CDR2 SYGVKD. CDR3 size: 12 residues. The ends were cut back, 3 bases at V and 1 base at J, with 3 bases in the middle. Study observations and caveats: By the study's own acknowledgment, its TCR sequencing and HLA analysis included relatively few individuals.

The receptor was derived from a human donor with multiple sclerosis. The sequencing input was CD4+ T cells from PBMCs. The V and J genes are TRBV10-3 and TRBJ2-5, with no clear D. CDR3 bases: TGTGCCATCAGTGACCGCCAAGAGACCCAGTACTTC. Protein: CAISDRQETQYF.